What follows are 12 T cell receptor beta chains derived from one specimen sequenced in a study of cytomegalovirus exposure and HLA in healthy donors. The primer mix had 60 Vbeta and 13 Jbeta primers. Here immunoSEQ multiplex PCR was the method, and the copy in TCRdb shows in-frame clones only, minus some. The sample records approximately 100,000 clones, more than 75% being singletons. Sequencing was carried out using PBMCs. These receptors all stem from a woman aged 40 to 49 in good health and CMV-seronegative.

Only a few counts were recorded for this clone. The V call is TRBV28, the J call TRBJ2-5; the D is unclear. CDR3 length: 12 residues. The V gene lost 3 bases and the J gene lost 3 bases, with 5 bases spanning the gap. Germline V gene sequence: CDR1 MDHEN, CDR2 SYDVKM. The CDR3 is CASSFLKETQYF. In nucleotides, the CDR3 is TGTGCCAGCAGTTTTTTAAAAGAGACCCAGTACTTC. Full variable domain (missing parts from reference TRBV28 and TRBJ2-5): DVKVTQSSRYLVKRTGEKVFLECVQDMDHENMFWYRQDPGLGLRLIYFSYDVKMKEKGDIPEGYSVSREKKERFSLILESASTNQTSMYLCASSFLKETQYFGPGTRLLVL.

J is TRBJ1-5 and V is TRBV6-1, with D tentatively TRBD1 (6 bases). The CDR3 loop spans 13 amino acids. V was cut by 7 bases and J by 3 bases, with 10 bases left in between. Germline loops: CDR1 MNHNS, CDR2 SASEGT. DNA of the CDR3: TGTGCCAGCAACAGACAGGCCAATCAGCCCCAGCATTTT. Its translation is CASNRQANQPQHF.

CDR3 bases: TGTGCCAGCAGCCTACAGGGGGCGTACACTGAAGCTTTCTTT. Translating it yields CASSLQGAYTEAFF. This sequence joins TRBV6-6 and TRBJ1-1; the match to TRBD1 covers 9 bases. CDR3 size: 14 residues. V dropped 6 bases and J dropped 3; count of bases not matched to a gene: 5. The germline gives CDR1 MNHNY, CDR2 SVGAGI (reference sequence).

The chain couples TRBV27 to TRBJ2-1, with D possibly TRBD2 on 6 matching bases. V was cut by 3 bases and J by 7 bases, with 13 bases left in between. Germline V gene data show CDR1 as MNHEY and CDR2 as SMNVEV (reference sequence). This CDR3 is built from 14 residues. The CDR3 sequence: CASSFSGSGNEQFF. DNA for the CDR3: TGTGCCAGCAGTTTCTCCGGGAGTGGGAATGAGCAGTTCTTC.

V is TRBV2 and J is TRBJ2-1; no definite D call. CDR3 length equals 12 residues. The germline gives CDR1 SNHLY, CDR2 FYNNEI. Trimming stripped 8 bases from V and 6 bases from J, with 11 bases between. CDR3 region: CASGPNFNEQFF. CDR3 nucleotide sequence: TGTGCCAGCGGGCCCAATTTCAATGAGCAGTTCTTC.

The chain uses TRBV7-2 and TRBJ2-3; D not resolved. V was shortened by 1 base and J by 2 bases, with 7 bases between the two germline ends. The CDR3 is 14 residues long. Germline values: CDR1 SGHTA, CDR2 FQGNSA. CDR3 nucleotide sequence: TGTGCCAGCAGCTTAGGCGGTACCACAGATACGCAGTATTTT. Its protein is CASSLGGTTDTQYF. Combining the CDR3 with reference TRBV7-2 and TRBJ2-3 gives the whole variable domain GAGVSQSPSNKVTEKGKDVELRCDPISGHTALYWYRQSLGQGLEFLIYFQGNSAPDKSGLPSDRFSAERTGGSVSTLTIQRTQQEDSAVYLCASSLGGTTDTQYFGPGTRLTVL.

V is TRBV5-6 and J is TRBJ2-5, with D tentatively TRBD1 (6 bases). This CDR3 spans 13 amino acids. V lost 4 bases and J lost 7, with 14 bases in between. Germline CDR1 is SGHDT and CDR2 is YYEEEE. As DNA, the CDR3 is TGTGCCAGCAGCCCTGGGAGACAGGTGACCCAGTACTTC. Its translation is CASSPGRQVTQYF.

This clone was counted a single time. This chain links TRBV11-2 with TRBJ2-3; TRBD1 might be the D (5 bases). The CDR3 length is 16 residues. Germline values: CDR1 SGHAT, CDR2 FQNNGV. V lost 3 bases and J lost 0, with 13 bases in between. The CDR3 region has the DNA TGTGCCAGCAGCTTGTACGCAGGGATTAGCACAGATACGCAGTATTTT. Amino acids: CASSLYAGISTDTQYF.

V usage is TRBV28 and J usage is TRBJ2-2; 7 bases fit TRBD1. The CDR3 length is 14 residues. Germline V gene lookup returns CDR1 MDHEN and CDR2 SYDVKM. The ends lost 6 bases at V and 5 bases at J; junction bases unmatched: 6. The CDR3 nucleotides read TGTGCCAGCAGAGGACAGGTTTCAACCGGGGAGCTGTTTTTT. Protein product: CASRGQVSTGELFF.

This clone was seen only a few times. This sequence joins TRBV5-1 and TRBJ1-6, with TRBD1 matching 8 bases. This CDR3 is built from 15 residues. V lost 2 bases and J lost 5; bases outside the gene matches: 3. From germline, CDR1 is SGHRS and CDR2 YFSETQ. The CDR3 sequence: CASSFDRGHNSPLHF. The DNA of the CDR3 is TGCGCCAGCAGCTTCGACAGGGGTCATAATTCACCCCTCCACTTT.

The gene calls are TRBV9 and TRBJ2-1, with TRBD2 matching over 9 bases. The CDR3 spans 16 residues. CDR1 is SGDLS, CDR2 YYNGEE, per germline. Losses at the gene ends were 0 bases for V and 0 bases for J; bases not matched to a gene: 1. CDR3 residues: CASSVGLAVSYNEQFF. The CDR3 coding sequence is TGTGCCAGCAGCGTAGGACTAGCGGTCTCCTACAATGAGCAGTTCTTC.

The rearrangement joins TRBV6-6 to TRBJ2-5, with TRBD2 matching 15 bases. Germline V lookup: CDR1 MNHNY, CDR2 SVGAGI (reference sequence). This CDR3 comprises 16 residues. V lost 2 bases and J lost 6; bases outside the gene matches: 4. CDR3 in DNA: TGTGCCAGCAGTTACGGACTAGCGGGAGGGTTAAAGACCCAGTACTTC. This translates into CASSYGLAGGLKTQYF.